The 4 T cell receptor beta chains listed next were all sequenced from one sample in a study of cytomegalovirus exposure and HLA in healthy donors. The repertoire was sequenced with immunoSEQ multiplex PCR; TCRdb's copy has only in-frame clones and lacks some. The sample shows more than 45,000 clones, roughly 89% of them seen only once. Source material: PBMCs. Source of these receptors: a woman in her late teens or twenties in good health and CMV-seronegative.

The chain carries TRBV7-6 and TRBJ1-5, with D possibly matching TRBD1 (6 bases). Trimming took off 2 bases at V and 1 base at J, with 12 bases between the two ends. CDR1 SGHVS and CDR2 FNYEAQ come from the germline V gene. The CDR3 runs to 16 residues. DNA of the CDR3: TGTGCCAGCAGCTTATGTACCGACAGGAGCAATCAGCCCCAGCATTTT. It translates to CASSLCTDRSNQPQHF.

The chain couples TRBV19 to TRBJ2-1; 10 bases match TRBD2. This CDR3 has 17 amino acids. With 4 bases clipped from V and 4 bases from J, the junction kept 10 bases outside the gene matches. CDR1 is LNHDA, CDR2 SQIVND, per germline (reference sequence). The CDR3 loop is CASSTTIAGGSYNEQFF. CDR3 sequence (DNA): TGTGCCAGTAGTACCACCATAGCGGGAGGTTCGTACAATGAGCAGTTCTTC.

The chain carries TRBV14 and TRBJ2-1; D possibly corresponds to TRBD2 (6 bases). The CDR3 spans 17 residues. Trimming removed 1 base from V and 0 bases from J, with 13 bases in between. Germline V gives CDR1 SGHDN, CDR2 FVKESK. Here the CDR3 reads CASSQASGSYSYNEQFF. CDR3 DNA: TGTGCCAGCAGCCAAGCCTCCGGGAGCTACTCCTACAATGAGCAGTTCTTC.

The V call is TRBV5-5, the J call TRBJ2-1; D gene ambiguous. Looked up from germline, CDR1 is SGHKS and CDR2 is YYEKEE (reference sequence). The length of the CDR3 is 16 residues. The V gene lost 0 bases and the J gene lost 6 bases, with 16 bases spanning the gap. The DNA for the CDR3 is TGTGCCAGCAGCTTGGCGATTAGCTTCCCGCTCAATGAGCAGTTCTTC. This codes for CASSLAISFPLNEQFF.